This T cell receptor (beta chain) was captured in a study of beta chain features in type 1 diabetes. Unmatched junction bases numbered 8, after V lost 0 bases and J lost 4 bases. The CDR3 loop spans 16 amino acids. Per the germline V gene, CDR1 is SGDLS and CDR2 is YYNGEE. Every isolated RNA sample was fully reverse transcribed, so sequencing captured expressed TCRB transcripts. Profiling relied on immunoSEQ multiplex PCR, and the TCRdb table lists in-frame clones only, not all of them. The table has 140,000 to 150,000 clones, less than 11% seen once. Sorting based on CD45RO/CCR7/CD25/CD127/CD95/CD27 separated CD4+ naive, central memory, regulatory and stem cell-like memory cells. A note on this clone: Antigen specificity is unknown.

Study-level findings and limits: In the patient group, naive, central memory and Treg TCRB repertoires seemed more alike than in the healthy donor group. There was a moderate but significant shortening of TCRB CDR3s in all four CD4+ subsets of Type 1 diabetes patients. Fewer insertions but more deletions were seen at VDJ junctions in type 1 diabetes patients.

The clonotype was recovered from a man in his late teens or twenties in good health. The chain carries TRBV9 and TRBJ2-5; 8 bases match TRBD1. Sequenced material: naive CD4+ T cells from blood. The CDR3 protein is CASSVGTGRKGETQYF. DNA for the CDR3: TGTGCCAGCAGCGTAGGGACAGGGAGGAAAGGAGAGACCCAGTACTTC.